Each of the 16 T cell receptor beta chains below was sequenced from the same sample in a study of cytomegalovirus exposure and HLA in healthy donors. 60 Vbeta and 13 Jbeta primers were used in PCR. TCRdb's copy holds only in-frame clones and misses some; the assay was immunoSEQ multiplex PCR. The data contain 80,000 to 130,000 clones, approximately 77% of them seen just once; the ten biggest clones take up around an eighth. Source material: PBMCs. Every receptor here comes from a male donor in good health and CMV-seropositive.

This rearrangement joins TRBV4-3 to TRBJ2-7; TRBD2 aligns across 10 bases. Trimming cost V 1 base and J 0 bases; bases outside gene matches: 0. Germline V gives CDR1 LGHNA, CDR2 YSLEER. The CDR3 spans 15 residues. The CDR3 spells CASSQGLAGSYEQYF. CDR3 in DNA: TGCGCCAGCAGCCAAGGACTAGCGGGCTCCTACGAGCAGTACTTC.

This CDR3 reads CASSLSGTAAYEQYF. For the CDR3, the DNA is TGTGCCAGCAGTTTGTCCGGGACAGCCGCCTACGAGCAGTACTTC. This rearrangement joins TRBV28 to TRBJ2-7; 7 bases line up with TRBD1. This CDR3 region has 15 residues. Per the germline V gene, CDR1 is MDHEN and CDR2 is SYDVKM. J was trimmed by 2 bases and V by 3 bases; bases with no gene match: 7.

This clone has a handful of counts. The genes are TRBV28 and TRBJ1-6; 9 nucleotides align to TRBD1. Per germline, CDR1 MDHEN and CDR2 SYDVKM. Trimming took 3 bases from V and 5 from J; bases not matched to a gene: 14. The CDR3 loop spans 19 amino acids. Written as DNA, the CDR3 is TGTGCCAGCAGTTTTTCCGGGACAGGGATCCTATATGATAATTCACCCCTCCACTTT. Its protein is CASSFSGTGILYDNSPLHF.

The chain carries TRBV7-9 and TRBJ1-1; 9 nucleotides align to TRBD1. CDR3 size: 15 residues. Germline V lookup: CDR1 SEHNR, CDR2 FQNEAQ (reference sequence). J gave up 3 bases and V 4 bases, and 6 bases lay outside the gene matches. CDR3 region: CASSYPGTGYTEAFF. The DNA for the CDR3 is TGTGCCAGCAGCTACCCCGGGACAGGGTACACTGAAGCTTTCTTT.

V and J are TRBV19 and TRBJ2-1; 11 bases map to TRBD1. V was pared by 4 bases and J by 8 bases, with 7 bases of the junction left unmatched. This CDR3 is built from 15 residues. Germline V gene lookup returns CDR1 LNHDA and CDR2 SQIVND (reference sequence). The CDR3 sequence: CASSKPGQGVYEQFF. CDR3 sequence (DNA): TGTGCCAGTAGTAAACCGGGACAGGGGGTCTATGAGCAGTTCTTC.

This clone was counted a few times. The rearrangement uses TRBV7-9 and TRBJ2-3; 9 bases line up with TRBD2. The V and J ends lost 4 bases and 4 bases, in that order; junction bases with no gene match: 6. Germline V gene lookup returns CDR1 SEHNR and CDR2 FQNEAQ (reference sequence). The CDR3 is 15 residues long. For the CDR3, the DNA is TGTGCCAGCAGCTCCGGGACTAGCCTCGCAGATACGCAGTATTTT. The encoded protein is CASSSGTSLADTQYF. Filled out from reference TRBV7-9 and TRBJ2-3, the complete variable domain reads DTGVSQNPRHKITKRGQNVTFRCDPISEHNRLYWYRQTLGQGPEFLTYFQNEAQLEKSRLLSDRFSAERPKGSFSTLEIQRTEQGDSAMYLCASSSGTSLADTQYFGPGTRLTVL.

The chain employs TRBV28 and TRBJ2-5, with D possibly being TRBD2 (7 bases). The CDR3 consists of 14 residues. V was shortened by 3 bases and J by 4 bases, with 12 bases between the two germline ends. Germline assignment: CDR1 MDHEN and CDR2 SYDVKM. DNA of the CDR3: TGTGCCAGCAGTTTTTGGAGGGGGGGAGAGACCCAGTACTTC. This codes for CASSFWRGGETQYF.

The rearrangement links TRBV5-1 to TRBJ2-7, with 13 bases matching TRBD2. The germline CDR1 and CDR2 sequences are SGHRS and YFSETQ. V gave up 0 bases and J gave up 6 bases; unmatched junction bases: 6. The CDR3 consists of 16 residues. The DNA for the CDR3 is TGCGCCAGCAGCTTGGATGGGACTAGCGGGGTCGGCGAGCAGTACTTC. It encodes CASSLDGTSGVGEQYF.

The genes are TRBV7-2 and TRBJ1-5, with unresolved D. V lost 1 base and J 5 bases, leaving 15 bases between the germline ends. The CDR3 sequence is 16 residues long. Germline V CDR1 and CDR2: SGHTA, FQGNSA. CDR3 sequence reads: CASSLVMRRVDQPQHF. Written as DNA, the CDR3 is TGTGCCAGCAGCTTAGTAATGAGGAGGGTCGATCAGCCCCAGCATTTT.

This clone was seen a few times. The V call is TRBV6-5, the J call TRBJ1-4; no clear D gene. The CDR3 consists of 13 residues. The V gene's germline CDR1 is MNHEY and CDR2 SVGAGI. Trimming shortened V by 6 bases and J by 5 bases, and 10 bases separated the two germline ends. The CDR3 reads CASRYRRNEKLFF. In DNA, the CDR3 is TGTGCCAGCAGGTACCGCCGGAATGAAAAACTGTTTTTT.

This clone has just one count. This chain joins TRBV19 and TRBJ2-3, with 7 bases matching TRBD1. There are 14 residues in the CDR3. The germline V gene encodes CDR1 LNHDA and CDR2 SQIVND (reference sequence). After removal of 4 bases from V and 6 bases from J, the junction contained 7 bases not matched to a gene. CDR3 sequence reads: CASSTGQPPDTQYF. CDR3 DNA sequence: TGTGCCAGTAGTACGGGACAGCCTCCGGATACGCAGTATTTT.

The genes are TRBV7-9 and TRBJ1-1; D ambiguous. The CDR3 is 13 residues long. The germline V gene encodes CDR1 SEHNR and CDR2 FQNEAQ (reference sequence). Trimming cost V 2 bases and J 3 bases, with 7 bases left between them. DNA of the CDR3: TGTGCCAGCAGCTTACAGAGGGACACTGAAGCTTTCTTT. Residues: CASSLQRDTEAFF.

The rearrangement uses TRBV7-2 and TRBJ2-2; TRBD1 matches at 9 bases. The CDR3 runs to 15 residues. The V gene end was trimmed by 6 bases and the J gene end by 4 bases; junction bases not matched to a gene: 6. Per germline, CDR1 SGHTA and CDR2 FQGNSA. The CDR3 DNA is TGTGCCAGCAGGGGACAGGGTTCGAGCACCGGGGAGCTGTTTTTT. Its translation is CASRGQGSSTGELFF.

This clone has just a few counts. The J gene is TRBJ2-1, the V gene TRBV25-1; 10 bases align to TRBD1. Germline values: CDR1 MGHDK, CDR2 SYGVNS. This CDR3 has 17 amino acids. Germline trimming cut 3 bases from V and 5 bases from J; bases unmatched to any gene: 10. CDR3 DNA: TGTGCCAGCAGTGATCCTCCGGACAGGGGGGGTGACAATGAGCAGTTCTTC. Residues: CASSDPPDRGGDNEQFF.

The chain recombines TRBV5-1 with TRBJ2-2, with D possibly TRBD1 on 6 matching bases. Trimming removed 0 bases at V and 5 bases at J, with 11 bases between. The CDR3 is 15 amino acids. Germline loops: CDR1 SGHRS, CDR2 YFSETQ. CDR3: CASSLVAGVTGELFF. The CDR3 DNA follows: TGCGCCAGCAGCTTGGTCGCAGGGGTAACCGGGGAGCTGTTTTTT. Variable domain in full (rest from reference TRBV5-1 and TRBJ2-2): KAGVTQTPRYLIKTRGQQVTLSCSPISGHRSVSWYQQTPGQGLQFLFEYFSETQRNKGNFPGRFSGRQFSNSRSEMNVSTLELGDSALYLCASSLVAGVTGELFFGEGSRLTVL.

V usage is TRBV14 and J usage is TRBJ1-2; D is uncertain. V was trimmed by 0 bases and J by 5 bases, leaving 19 bases between them. Germline V CDR1 and CDR2: SGHDN, FVKESK. This CDR3 is 17 amino acids long. The CDR3 spells CASSQEVGDGAIYGYTF. The DNA for the CDR3 is TGTGCCAGCAGCCAAGAAGTCGGGGATGGCGCCATTTATGGCTACACCTTC.